This TCR beta chain was sequenced for a study of blood T cells in healthy people across ages. PCR was performed a second time for roughly 7 to 12 cycles using a sample-barcoded 5' primer and a J-beta primer mix. Each CDR3 protein gets one entry after TCRdb re-called the 5' RACE reads with MiXCR. The sample includes hundreds of thousands of distinct CDR3 sequences, 47% seen only once; the top ten take approximately 23%. The CDR3 consists of 16 residues. The germline gives CDR1 MNHEY, CDR2 SMNVEV (reference sequence). V lost 5 bases to trimming and J lost 5 bases, with 19 bases between them. The chain is built from TRBV27 and TRBJ2-1, with D perhaps matching TRBD2 (7 bases). The receptor's source is a man at least 80 years old in good health. The specimen was blood. The CDR3 spells CASSPTSWGGHNEQFF. The CDR3, as DNA: TGTGCCAGCAGTCCGACTAGCTGGGGGGGGCACAATGAGCAGTTCTTC.